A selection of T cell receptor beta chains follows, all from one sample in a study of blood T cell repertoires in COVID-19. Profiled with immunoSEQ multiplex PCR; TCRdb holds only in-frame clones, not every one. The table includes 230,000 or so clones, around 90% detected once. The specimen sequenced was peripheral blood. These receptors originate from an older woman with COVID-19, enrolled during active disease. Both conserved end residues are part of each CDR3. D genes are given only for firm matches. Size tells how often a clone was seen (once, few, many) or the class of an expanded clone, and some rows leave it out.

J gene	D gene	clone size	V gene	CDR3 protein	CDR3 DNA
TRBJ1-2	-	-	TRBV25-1	CASSESGMRYGYTF	TGTGCCAGCAGTGAATCAGGGATGAGGTATGGCTACACCTTC
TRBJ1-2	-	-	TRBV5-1	CASSSQGTEGYTF	TGCGCCAGCAGCTCGCAGGGCACGGAGGGCTACACCTTC
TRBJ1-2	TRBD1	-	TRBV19	CASIKGQGPSNYGYTF	TGTGCCAGTATAAAGGGACAGGGGCCCTCTAACTATGGCTACACCTTC
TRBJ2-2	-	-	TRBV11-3	CASSLEAWGVTGELFF	TGTGCCAGCAGCTTAGAGGCCTGGGGGGTCACCGGGGAGCTGTTTTTT
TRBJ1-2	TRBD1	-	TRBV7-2	CASSSATGTGSGYGYTF	TGTGCCAGCAGCTCTGCTACCGGGACAGGGAGCGGCTATGGCTACACCTTC
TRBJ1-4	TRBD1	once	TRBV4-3	CASSQDPPAGGDEKLFF	TGCGCCAGCAGCCAGGACCCCCCCGCAGGGGGAGATGAAAAACTGTTTTTT
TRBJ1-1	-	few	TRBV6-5	CASSYRTEAFF	TGTGCCAGCAGTTACCGGACTGAAGCTTTCTTT
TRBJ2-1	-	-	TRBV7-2	CASSPTDAGEQFF	TGTGCCAGCAGCCCGACTGACGCCGGTGAGCAGTTCTTC
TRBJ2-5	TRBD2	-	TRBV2	CASTEDRGGETQYF	TGTGCCAGCACCGAAGACCGGGGGGGCGAGACCCAGTACTTC
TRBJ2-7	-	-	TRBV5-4	CASSRQDLYEQYF	TGTGCCAGCAGCAGACAGGACCTCTACGAGCAGTACTTC
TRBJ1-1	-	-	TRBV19	CASSTGMNTEAFF	TGTGCCAGTAGTACAGGGATGAACACTGAAGCTTTCTTT
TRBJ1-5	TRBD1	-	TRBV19	CASSSKGARDYQPQHF	TGTGCCAGTAGTTCGAAGGGGGCGCGGGATTATCAGCCCCAGCATTTT
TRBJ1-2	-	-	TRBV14	CASSPGLDNYGYTF	TGTGCCAGCAGCCCCGGACTCGACAACTATGGCTACACCTTC
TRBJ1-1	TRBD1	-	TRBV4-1	CASSQAYRGRTEAFF	TGCGCCAGCAGCCAAGCCTACAGGGGGCGGACTGAAGCTTTCTTT
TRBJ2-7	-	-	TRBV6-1	CASSDAQIPRYEQYF	TGTGCCAGCAGTGACGCACAGATCCCTCGCTACGAGCAGTACTTC
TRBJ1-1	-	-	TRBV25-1	CASRSPGKTTEAFF	TGTGCCAGCAGGAGCCCGGGGAAGACCACTGAAGCTTTCTTT
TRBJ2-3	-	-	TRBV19	CASSTTGADTDTQYF	TGTGCCAGTAGTACGACAGGCGCGGACACAGATACGCAGTATTTT
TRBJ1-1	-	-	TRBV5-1	CASSLSGTRNTEAFF	TGCGCCAGCAGCTTGTCTGGAACTAGGAACACTGAAGCTTTCTTT
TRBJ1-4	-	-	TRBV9	CASSVGPRVSREKLFF	TGTGCCAGCAGCGTGGGCCCCAGGGTATCCCGAGAAAAACTGTTTTTT
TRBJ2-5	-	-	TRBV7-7	CASSSSGTGLPQETQYF	TGTGCCAGCAGCTCCTCCGGGACTGGACTACCCCAAGAGACCCAGTACTTC
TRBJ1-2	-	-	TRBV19	CASSIRRGFYGYTF	TGTGCCAGTAGTATAAGACGGGGTTTCTATGGCTACACCTTC
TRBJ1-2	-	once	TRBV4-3	CASSQDGGIGSNYGYTF	TGCGCCAGCAGCCAAGATGGGGGGATCGGCTCTAACTATGGCTACACCTTC
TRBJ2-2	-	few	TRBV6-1	CASSEARWAGKNTGELFF	TGTGCCAGCAGTGAAGCGCGATGGGCGGGAAAGAACACCGGGGAGCTGTTTTTT
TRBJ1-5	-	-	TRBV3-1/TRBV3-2	CASSQGGRQPQHF	TGTGCCAGCAGCCAAGGGGGCAGGCAGCCCCAGCATTTT
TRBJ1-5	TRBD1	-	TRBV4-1	CASSQILGDRGNQPQHF	TGCGCCAGCAGCCAAATACTCGGGGACAGGGGGAATCAGCCCCAGCATTTT
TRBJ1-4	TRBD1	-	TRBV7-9	CASSPTGQGNEKLFF	TGTGCCAGCAGCCCCACGGGACAGGGGAATGAAAAACTGTTTTTT
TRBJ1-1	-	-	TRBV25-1	CASSGGEGTEAFF	TGTGCCAGCAGTGGGGGGGAGGGCACTGAAGCTTTCTTT
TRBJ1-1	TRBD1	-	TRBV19	CATRRTRTGDTEAFF	TGTGCCACCAGGCGAACCCGAACAGGGGACACTGAAGCTTTCTTT
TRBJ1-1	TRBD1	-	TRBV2	CASRYRGNLNTEAFF	TGTGCCAGCAGATACAGGGGGAATTTGAACACTGAAGCTTTCTTT
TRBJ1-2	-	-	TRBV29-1	CSVGLPYYGYTF	TGCAGCGTTGGACTTCCTTACTATGGCTACACCTTC
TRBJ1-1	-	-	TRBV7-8	CASSLTTGSSSTEAFF	TGTGCCAGCAGCTTAACTACAGGGAGCAGTAGCACTGAAGCTTTCTTT
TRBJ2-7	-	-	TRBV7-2	CASTLGGYEQYF	TGTGCCAGCACCCTCGGGGGTTACGAGCAGTACTTC
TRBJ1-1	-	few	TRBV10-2	CASSEGPNTEAFF	TGCGCCAGCAGTGAGGGGCCGAACACTGAAGCTTTCTTT
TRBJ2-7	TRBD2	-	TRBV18	CASSLGTSDHEQYF	TGTGCCAGCTCACTAGGGACTAGCGACCACGAGCAGTACTTC
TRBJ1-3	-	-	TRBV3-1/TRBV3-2	CASSQAYSGNTIYF	TGTGCCAGCAGCCAAGCTTACTCTGGAAACACCATATATTTT
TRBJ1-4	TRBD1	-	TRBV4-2	CASSRRQGGNEKLFF	TGTGCCAGCAGCCGACGACAGGGGGGGAATGAAAAACTGTTTTTT
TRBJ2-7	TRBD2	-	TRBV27	CASSGGGSIYEQYF	TGTGCCAGCAGTGGGGGGGGTTCGATCTACGAGCAGTACTTC
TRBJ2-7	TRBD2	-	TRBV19	CASRNGGAYEQYF	TGTGCCAGTAGGAACGGGGGGGCCTACGAGCAGTACTTC
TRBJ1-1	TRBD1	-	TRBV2	CASSGTGGISEAFF	TGTGCCAGCAGTGGTACAGGGGGCATATCTGAAGCTTTCTTT
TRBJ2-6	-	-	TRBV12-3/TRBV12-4	CASSGTGANVLTF	TGTGCCAGCAGCGGGACAGGGGCCAACGTCCTGACTTTC
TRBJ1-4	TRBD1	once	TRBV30	CAWSVSRGVEKLFF	TGTGCCTGGAGTGTATCCAGGGGGGTGGAAAAACTGTTTTTT
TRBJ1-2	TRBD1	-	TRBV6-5	CASKRTGWGGYTF	TGTGCCAGCAAAAGGACAGGCTGGGGTGGCTACACCTTC
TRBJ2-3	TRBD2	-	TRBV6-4	CASSDSGSGADTQYF	TGTGCCAGCAGTGACTCAGGTAGCGGGGCAGATACGCAGTATTTT
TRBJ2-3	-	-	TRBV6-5	CASTSGGTQYF	TGTGCCAGCACCAGCGGCGGTACGCAGTATTTT
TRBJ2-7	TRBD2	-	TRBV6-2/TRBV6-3	CASSLYAGGRSYEQYF	TGTGCCAGCAGCCTTTATGCGGGGGGCCGATCCTACGAGCAGTACTTC
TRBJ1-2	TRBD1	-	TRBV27	CASSLRGRSGQGASLYGYTF	TGTGCCAGCAGTTTAAGGGGACGATCGGGACAGGGGGCGTCCCTCTATGGCTACACCTTC
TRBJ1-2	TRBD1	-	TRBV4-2	CASSQEGGARGRDGYTF	TGTGCCAGCAGCCAAGAGGGGGGGGCCAGGGGGCGTGATGGCTACACCTTC
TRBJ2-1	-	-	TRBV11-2	CASSFQRYNEQFF	TGTGCCAGCAGCTTTCAGAGGTACAATGAGCAGTTCTTC
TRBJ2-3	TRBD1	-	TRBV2	CASISDQGAWADTQYF	TGTGCCAGCATTTCGGACCAGGGGGCATGGGCAGATACGCAGTATTTT
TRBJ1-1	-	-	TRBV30	CAWAHRTVKNTEAFF	TGTGCCTGGGCACATCGGACAGTAAAGAACACTGAAGCTTTCTTT
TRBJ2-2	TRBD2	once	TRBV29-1	CSVEALAGGQPGELFF	TGCAGCGTTGAAGCCCTAGCGGGGGGGCAACCCGGGGAGCTGTTTTTT
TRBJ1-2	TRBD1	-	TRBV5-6	CASSLDRGDGYTF	TGTGCCAGCAGCCTGGACAGGGGTGATGGCTACACCTTC
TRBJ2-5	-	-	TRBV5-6	CASSLGQQETQYF	TGTGCCAGCAGCTTGGGGCAGCAAGAGACCCAGTACTTC
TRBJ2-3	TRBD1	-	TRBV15	CATNSDRTPPTDTQYF	TGTGCCACCAACTCGGACAGGACGCCACCCACAGATACGCAGTATTTT